This T cell receptor (beta chain) appears in the sequencing data of a study of response to subunit inactivated influenza vaccine. TCRdb reanalysed the RT-PCR reads using MiXCR and keeps one entry per CDR3 protein. The table shows approximately 170,000 distinct CDR3 sequences, with approximately 14% occurring only once. CDR1 and CDR2 (germline): LNHNV, YYDKDF (reference sequence). The CDR3 contains 18 residues. The V and J ends lost 3 bases and 2 bases, in that order; junction bases with no gene match: 11. General observations from the study: Authors suggested that a seasonal influenza vaccination recruits few new T cells each time.

About this clonotype itself: Its antigen is unknown.

The chain recombines TRBV15 with TRBJ2-1; 9 bases agree with TRBD2. This TCR was sampled from a man over 45 who received an inactivated influenza vaccine. This sample comprised CD8+ T cells sorted from PBMCs, obtained around 5 days after vaccination. CDR3 nucleotide sequence: TGTGCCACCAGCAGCACCATTTTGGGCGGGGGGGCCTACAATGAGCAGTTCTTC. As protein: CATSSTILGGGAYNEQFF.